The clone carrying this T cell receptor beta chain showed up just a few times. Its target is unknown. The V end lost 3 bases, the J end lost 5 bases, and 13 bases lay between the germline ends. Germline CDR1 MDHEN, CDR2 SYDVKM. This CDR3 comprises 15 residues. The data belong to a study of identical twins. Whole-study findings and limits: There were fewer insertions in abundant cord blood beta clonotypes, but memory repertoires showed no such pattern. Researchers reported weaker excess twin sharing in beta out-of-frame sequences.

Template switching added a universal primer binding site, and final cDNA carried unique molecular identifiers. TCRdb itself ran the 5' RACE reads through MiXCR, one entry per CDR3 protein. The sample has 410,000 or so distinct CDR3 sequences, about 18% seen once. Healthy Caucasians provided all donations. The sequenced material came from naive T cells sorted from blood. This chain links TRBV28 with TRBJ1-4, with D possibly matching TRBD1 (5 bases). The origin of this receptor is a man aged 45 to 65 in good health. CDR3: CASSFSTVRNEKLFF. CDR3 DNA sequence: TGTGCCAGCAGTTTTTCGACAGTGAGAAATGAAAAACTGTTTTTT. Drawing the rest from reference TRBV28 and TRBJ1-4, the complete variable domain is DVKVTQSSRYLVKRTGEKVFLECVQDMDHENMFWYRQDPGLGLRLIYFSYDVKMKEKGDIPEGYSVSREKKERFSLILESASTNQTSMYLCASSFSTVRNEKLFFGSGTQLSVL.